These T cell receptor beta chains were read from a single sample in a study of T-cell reconstitution after alpha-beta-depleted transplantation in children. TCRdb used MiXCR to reprocess the PCR reads, holding one entry per CDR3 protein. Of roughly 90,000 distinct CDR3 sequences in the sample, 10% to 15% are singletons; the top ten hold approximately 15%. This material consisted of PBMCs from the stem cell graft donor, taken from the stem cell graft. Every receptor here comes from a human donor who donated a stem cell graft to a child with inherited bone marrow failure. Both conserved end residues are part of each CDR3. A D gene is named only where the DNA matches it firmly. Clone size is shown for a subset of rows, as once, few, many or a class of expanded clone.

cdr3_length d_call clone_size j_call v_call cdr3_nt cdr3_aa
15 TRBD2 many TRBJ2-1 TRBV2 TGTGCCAGCATTACGTCGGGGGGGACCTACAATGAGCAGTTCTTC CASITSGGTYNEQFF
15 - few TRBJ2-1 TRBV12-3/TRBV12-4 TGTGCCAGCAGTTCCGACGCGGACTTGCACAATGAGCAGTTCTTC CASSSDADLHNEQFF
15 - many TRBJ1-4 TRBV15 TGTGCCACCAGCGGAGGAGGTAGTGGTAACGAAAAACTGTTTTTT CATSGGGSGNEKLFF
14 - many TRBJ1-1 TRBV3-1 TGTGCCAGCAGCCAAGGTGTCCAGGACACTGAAGCTTTCTTT CASSQGVQDTEAFF
13 - many TRBJ1-1 TRBV7-2 TGTGCCAGCATCTTACGTATGAACACTGAAGCTTTCTTT CASILRMNTEAFF
14 TRBD1 many TRBJ2-3 TRBV6-1 TGTGCCAGCAGAGCGGGGACAGGGTCAGATACGCAGTATTTT CASRAGTGSDTQYF
18 - - TRBJ2-1 TRBV11-1 TGTGCCAGCAGCTTATCCCTTTTTGGGGACCTCTCCTACAATGAGCAGTTCTTC CASSLSLFGDLSYNEQFF
13 - many TRBJ1-1 TRBV5-1 TGCGCCAGCAGCTTTCTCCAGAACACTGAAGCTTTCTTT CASSFLQNTEAFF
13 - - TRBJ2-5 TRBV5-4 TGTGCCAGCAGGCGACAGTCCCAAGAGACCCAGTACTTC CASRRQSQETQYF
14 TRBD2 many TRBJ2-5 TRBV29-1 TGCAGCGTTCGTCCGGGACTAGCCCAAGAGACCCAGTACTTC CSVRPGLAQETQYF
17 - many TRBJ2-3 TRBV24-1 TGTGCCACCAGTCTCCGGGACACCTTCCTGGGTCCAGATACGCAGTATTTT CATSLRDTFLGPDTQYF
12 - - TRBJ1-2 TRBV9 TGTGCCAGCAGCGTGGGCAGCGATGGCTACACTTTC CASSVGSDGYTF
12 TRBD2 - TRBJ2-6 TRBV6-5 TGTGCCAGCAGGCTGTCCGGGACTATCCTGACTTTC CASRLSGTILTF
17 - many TRBJ2-1 TRBV5-1 TGCGCCAGCAGCTTCTATGGTCGAGGGCGCTCCTACAATGAGCAGTTCTTC CASSFYGRGRSYNEQFF
13 - - TRBJ1-2 TRBV24-1 TGTGCCACCCAATCCGGGAACTACTATGGCTACACCTTC CATQSGNYYGYTF
14 - few TRBJ1-4 TRBV28 TGTGCCAGCAGGCGACAGGCTAGGAGTGAAAAACTGTTTTTT CASRRQARSEKLFF
13 TRBD2 many TRBJ2-3 TRBV28 TGTGTCAGCAGCGGGGGCGGCACAGATACGCAGTATTTT CVSSGGGTDTQYF
14 - many TRBJ2-3 TRBV7-2 TGTGCCAGCAGTAATAGTCGGGGCACAGATACGCAGTATTTT CASSNSRGTDTQYF
11 - many TRBJ2-3 TRBV20-1 TGCAGTGCTAAAAAGAAAGATACGCAGTATTTT CSAKKKDTQYF
15 - many TRBJ2-7 TRBV20-1 TGCAGTGCCAACGGTGGGGCGGACCAAACCTACGAGCAGTACTTC CSANGGADQTYEQYF
14 TRBD1 - TRBJ2-7 TRBV5-1 TGCGCCAGCAGCTTAGCTGACAGGGTCTACGAGCAGTACTTC CASSLADRVYEQYF
14 - many TRBJ1-1 TRBV4-3 TGCGCCAGCAGCCAAGGACCAACGGGGGTCCCGGCTTTCTTT CASSQGPTGVPAFF
18 - many TRBJ2-3 TRBV7-6 TGTGCCAGCAGCTGGGACCATCCTAGCCCGTCTAGCACAGATACGCAGTATTTT CASSWDHPSPSSTDTQYF
13 - many TRBJ2-3 TRBV25-1 TGTGCCAGCAGTGAATATGGCCAGGATACGCAGTATTTT CASSEYGQDTQYF
15 - many TRBJ1-1 TRBV9 TGTGCCAGCAGCGTAGCGGGTACAGGGCAGAGTGAAGCTTTCTTT CASSVAGTGQSEAFF
13 - - TRBJ1-5 TRBV29-1 TGCAGCGTTGAATACCAACGGGGTCAGCCCCAGCATTTT CSVEYQRGQPQHF
16 TRBD2 - TRBJ2-7 TRBV7-9 TGTGCCAGCAGCCCCCCTGTAGCGGGGGGCCCCTACGAGCAGTACTTC CASSPPVAGGPYEQYF
13 TRBD1 many TRBJ2-7 TRBV12-3/TRBV12-4 TGTGCCAGCAGCTGGGACAGGGGCTACGAGCAGTACTTC CASSWDRGYEQYF
14 - many TRBJ2-7 TRBV5-1 TGCGCCAGCAGCTTGGAACCGAGTTCGAACGAGCAGTACTTC CASSLEPSSNEQYF
13 - many TRBJ1-1 TRBV29-1 TGCAGCGTTGAGACGACTACGGTCACTGAAGCTTTCTTT CSVETTTVTEAFF
14 - - TRBJ1-2 TRBV27 TGTGCCAGCAGTTGGGCAGGGGCGAACTATGGCTACACCTTC CASSWAGANYGYTF
15 - many TRBJ2-5 TRBV12-3/TRBV12-4 TGTGCCAGCAGTTTAATTCGGGGTAGGCAAGAGACCCAGTACTTC CASSLIRGRQETQYF
14 TRBD1 many TRBJ1-2 TRBV7-2 TGTGCCAGCAGCCCTCTCGGACAGGGCTATGGCTACACCTTC CASSPLGQGYGYTF
14 - - TRBJ2-7 TRBV7-3 TGTGCCAGCAGCCTTGGTCCCCTCTCCTACGAGCAGTACTTC CASSLGPLSYEQYF
16 - few TRBJ1-1 TRBV7-1 TGTGCCAGCAGCTCCGGGACCAACTCCTTAAACACTGAAGCTTTCTTT CASSSGTNSLNTEAFF
17 TRBD2 many TRBJ2-1 TRBV5-1 TGCGCCAGCAGCTGGGGACTAGCGGAGTCGGCCTACAATGATCAGTTCTTC CASSWGLAESAYNDQFF
15 - many TRBJ2-7 TRBV3-1 TGTGCCAGCAGCCAAGTCCAGGGGTCAGTCTACGAGCAGTACTTC CASSQVQGSVYEQYF
13 - many TRBJ2-1 TRBV5-5 TGTGCCAGCAGCCCCGTGGGGGGGGCTGAGCAGTTCTTC CASSPVGGAEQFF
15 TRBD1 many TRBJ1-5 TRBV9 TGTGCCAGCAGCGTAGCCGGCAGGGGGAATCAGCCCCAGCATTTT CASSVAGRGNQPQHF
13 TRBD1 many TRBJ2-3 TRBV29-1 TGCAGCGCTCAACAGGGGGCCGGGGATACGCAGTATTTT CSAQQGAGDTQYF
14 TRBD1 many TRBJ1-1 TRBV7-9 TGTGCCAGCAGCCCACAGGGGGTAGGCACTGAAGCTTTCTTT CASSPQGVGTEAFF
15 TRBD1 - TRBJ2-7 TRBV6-1 TGTGCCAGGGACCTACAGGGGGCAAGCTCCTACGAGCAGTACTTC CARDLQGASSYEQYF
15 TRBD1 many TRBJ2-7 TRBV7-9 TGTGCCAGCAGGTTGGGTGACAGGGCCTCCTACGAGCAGTACTTC CASRLGDRASYEQYF
14 - few TRBJ2-1 TRBV5-1 TGCGCCAGCAGCTACAGGGTAAGAGAGGATGAGCAGTTCTTC CASSYRVREDEQFF
14 - - TRBJ2-4 TRBV5-6 TGTGCCATGAGCCATTGGAGAGGCAAAAACATTCAGTACTTC CAMSHWRGKNIQYF
16 - many TRBJ2-4 TRBV5-1 TGCGCCAGCAGCTTGGTCTCAGGGTATAACAAAAACATTCAGTACTTC CASSLVSGYNKNIQYF